This T cell receptor (beta chain) was recorded in a study of beta chain features in type 1 diabetes. This clone came up a few times. This CDR3 is built from 14 residues. Germline trimming cut 2 bases from V and 4 bases from J; bases unmatched to any gene: 2. Germline assignment: CDR1 SNHLY and CDR2 FYNNEI. What was sequenced were expressed TCRB transcripts, since all of the isolated RNA had been reverse transcribed. Method: immunoSEQ multiplex PCR; TCRdb's copy keeps in-frame clones and lacks some. The table records roughly 400,000 clones, roughly 15% of them present only once. The chain combines TRBV2 with TRBJ1-2, with TRBD1 identical over 9 bases. The sample taken for sequencing was naive CD4+ T cells from blood. The source is a woman under 30 in good health. The CDR3 is CASSEMDRGYGYTF. CDR3 nucleotides: TGTGCCAGCAGTGAAATGGACAGGGGCTATGGCTACACCTTC.